The 32 T cell receptor beta chains below all came from one sample that was sequenced in a study of blood T cell repertoires in COVID-19. The assay was immunoSEQ multiplex PCR, and TCRdb's table has in-frame clones only and misses some. This sample has about 300,000 clones; around 84% occur once, and the top ten carry about 4%. Sequenced sample: PBMCs or T cells enriched from blood (not recorded which). Every receptor here comes from a man younger than 45 who had recovered from COVID-19.

The chain combines TRBV5-1 with TRBJ2-2, with D maybe TRBD2 (5 bases). There are 14 residues in the CDR3. The germline CDR1 and CDR2 sequences are SGHRS and YFSETQ. The V end was cut by 5 bases, the J end by 5 bases, with 13 bases between. DNA for the CDR3: TGCGCCAGCAGAGGAATTTTAGCGACCGGGGAGCTGTTTTTT. Encoded protein: CASRGILATGELFF.

The chain recombines TRBV4-1 with TRBJ2-1, with D unresolved. The germline V gene encodes CDR1 MGHRA and CDR2 YSYEKL. The V gene lost 3 bases and the J gene lost 6 bases, with 9 bases spanning the gap. The CDR3 length is 13 residues. CDR3 residues: CASSQIGLNEQFF. As DNA, the CDR3 is TGCGCCAGCAGCCAGATTGGCCTCAATGAGCAGTTCTTC.

The genes are TRBV7-9 and TRBJ1-3, with D unclear. V was shortened by 4 bases and J by 0 bases, with 13 bases between the two germline ends. This CDR3 is 16 amino acids long. Germline V gene data show CDR1 as SEHNR and CDR2 as FQNEAQ (reference sequence). DNA for the CDR3: TGTGCCAGCAGCTCGCCCGGACGGGGCTCTGGAAACACCATATATTTT. Protein: CASSSPGRGSGNTIYF.

The V gene is TRBV5-1, the J gene TRBJ1-2, with D tentatively TRBD1 (6 bases). There are 15 residues in the CDR3. Germline CDR1 is SGHRS and CDR2 is YFSETQ. Trimming took off 4 bases at V and 5 bases at J, with 18 bases between the two ends. CDR3 sequence reads: CASSLTQGWNYGYTF. CDR3 coding DNA: TGCGCCAGCAGCCTTACACAGGGCTGGAATTATGGCTACACCTTC.

The CDR3 sequence: CASSPGGLAAYNEQFF. CDR3 nucleotide sequence: TGCGCCAGCAGCCCCGGTGGACTAGCGGCCTACAATGAGCAGTTCTTC. The genes are TRBV5-1 and TRBJ2-1, with TRBD2 matching 10 bases. CDR3 length: 16 amino acids. The V segment lost 4 bases and the J segment 2 bases; nucleotides outside the gene matches: 6. Germline V lookup: CDR1 SGHRS, CDR2 YFSETQ.

This clone showed up just once. CDR3 sequence reads: CASSRSQGWPNTIYF. CDR3 bases: TGCGCCAGCAGCCGGAGTCAAGGATGGCCGAACACCATATATTTT. The chain recombines TRBV4-1 with TRBJ1-3; D gene unclear. The CDR3 is 15 residues long. Germline V gene lookup returns CDR1 MGHRA and CDR2 YSYEKL. V was cut by 4 bases and J by 7 bases, with 17 bases left in between.

CDR3 residues: CASSTQGSSPLHF. The CDR3 coding sequence is TGTGCCAGCTCGACGCAGGGGTCCTCACCCCTCCACTTT. This chain uses TRBV6-5 with TRBJ1-6; a possible D gene is TRBD1 (6 bases). From germline, CDR1 is MNHEY and CDR2 SVGAGI. The germline V and J ends were trimmed by 8 bases and 10 bases, with 15 bases remaining between them. The CDR3 extends over 13 amino acids.

The J gene is TRBJ1-5, the V gene TRBV18; unclear D gene. CDR1 and CDR2 from the germline V gene are KGHSH and LQKENI. Trimming cost V 3 bases and J 4 bases, with 13 bases left between them. CDR3 length: 15 amino acids. For the CDR3, the DNA is TGTGCCAGCTCACCCCTAGGTAGTCGGAATCAGCCCCAGCATTTT. Protein product: CASSPLGSRNQPQHF. Full variable domain (rest looked up from reference TRBV18 and TRBJ1-5): NAGVMQNPRHLVRRRGQEARLRCSPMKGHSHVYWYRQLPEEGLKFMVYLQKENIIDESGMPKERFSAEFPKEGPSILRIQQVVRGDSAAYFCASSPLGSRNQPQHFGDGTRLSIL.

The genes are TRBV5-1 and TRBJ1-1; the D gene is possibly TRBD1 (5 bases). V dropped 2 bases and J dropped 10 bases, with 18 bases sitting between them. The CDR3 is made up of 14 amino acids. CDR1 is SGHRS and CDR2 is YFSETQ in the germline V gene. This CDR3 is CASSFLTGDPGAFF. DNA for the CDR3: TGCGCCAGCAGCTTCCTTACGGGGGACCCGGGAGCTTTCTTT.

The V gene is TRBV5-5, the J gene TRBJ2-7; TRBD1 matches at 11 bases. CDR1 is SGHKS, CDR2 YYEKEE, per germline (reference sequence). V lost 0 bases, J lost 5 bases, and 4 bases stayed unmatched. There are 15 residues in the CDR3. CDR3 in DNA: TGTGCCAGCAGCTTGGGGACAGGGGGCGCAGACGAGCAGTACTTC. Its translation: CASSLGTGGADEQYF.

The chain employs TRBV28 and TRBJ1-5; a possible D gene is TRBD1 (5 bases). CDR1 MDHEN and CDR2 SYDVKM come from the germline V gene. V lost 2 bases, J lost 2 bases, and 13 bases lay in between. The CDR3 loop spans 16 amino acids. In DNA, the CDR3 is TGTGCCAGCAGTTTAACGGTTACAGGCCGCAATCAGCCCCAGCATTTT. Residues: CASSLTVTGRNQPQHF.

J is TRBJ2-2 and V is TRBV3-1 (or the pseudogene TRBV3-2); the match to TRBD2 covers 7 bases. Per the germline V gene, CDR1 is LGHDT and CDR2 is YNNKEL (reference sequence). Trimming removed 6 bases from V and 6 bases from J; junction bases left unmatched: 13. This CDR3 has 16 residues. The DNA of the CDR3 is TGTGCCAGCAGACCCCAAGGGAGCGGGGTGGCCGGGGAGCTGTTTTTT. Protein sequence: CASRPQGSGVAGELFF.

The chain employs TRBV6-4 and TRBJ2-1, with TRBD2 matching 10 bases. The CDR3 has 13 amino acids. The V gene end was trimmed by 3 bases and the J gene end by 11 bases; junction bases not matched to a gene: 4. The germline CDR1 and CDR2 sequences are MRHNA and SNTAGT. The CDR3 region has the DNA TGTGCCAGCAGTGAAGAGCGGGGGGGAAAGCAGTTCTTC. Translation: CASSEERGGKQFF.

V and J are TRBV3-1 (or the pseudogene TRBV3-2) and TRBJ1-3; D possibly corresponds to TRBD1 (5 bases). The CDR3 covers 11 residues. The germline CDR1 and CDR2 sequences are LGHDT and YNNKEL (reference sequence). V was trimmed by 7 bases and J by 4 bases, leaving 5 bases between them. The CDR3 is CASKGGNTIYF. The CDR3 DNA is TGTGCCAGCAAGGGGGGAAACACCATATATTTT.

V is TRBV6-5 and J is TRBJ2-7; D remains ambiguous. The V gene's germline CDR1 is MNHEY and CDR2 SVGAGI. The V gene lost 2 bases and the J gene lost 5 bases, with 13 bases spanning the gap. This CDR3 is built from 14 residues. CDR3 in amino acids: CASSYTGGPDEQYF. The DNA for the CDR3 is TGTGCCAGCAGTTACACCGGCGGTCCCGACGAGCAGTACTTC.

A few counts support this clone. The V call is TRBV5-6, the J call TRBJ1-5; 9 bases are a match to TRBD1. The CDR3 contains 18 residues. The junction had 11 bases not matched to a gene; V was cut back by 4 bases and J by 0 bases. Germline CDR1 and CDR2: SGHDT and YYEEEE. CDR3 sequence reads: CASSRSPGQGYSNQPQHF. The CDR3 bases are TGTGCCAGCAGCCGTAGTCCGGGACAGGGTTATAGCAATCAGCCCCAGCATTTT. Based on the CDR3 plus reference TRBV5-6 and TRBJ1-5, the full variable domain is DAGVTQSPTHLIKTRGQQVTLRCSPKSGHDTVSWYQQALGQGPQFIFQYYEEEERQRGNFPDRFSGHQFPNYSSELNVNALLLGDSALYLCASSRSPGQGYSNQPQHFGDGTRLSIL.

This clone was counted a single time. The chain links TRBV28 to TRBJ1-6; TRBD1 is a possible D gene (5 bases). V was shortened by 7 bases and J by 9 bases, with 10 bases between the two germline ends. CDR1 is MDHEN, CDR2 SYDVKM, per germline. This CDR3 spans 12 amino acids. The DNA for the CDR3 is TGTGCCAGCACCTTGGGGGGTTCACCCCTCCACTTT. Translation gives CASTLGGSPLHF.

The chain has TRBV11-3 and TRBJ2-5, with 14 bases fitting TRBD2. Trimming took 5 bases from V and 2 from J; bases not matched to a gene: 13. Germline values: CDR1 SGHNT, CDR2 YENEEA. The CDR3 consists of 19 residues. The CDR3 protein is CASSRGLAGGSTLQETQYF. The CDR3 DNA is TGTGCCAGCAGCCGCGGACTAGCGGGGGGATCGACGCTGCAAGAGACCCAGTACTTC.

The chain combines TRBV30 with TRBJ1-3; TRBD1 matches 9 bases. The V gene end was trimmed by 4 bases and the J gene end by 4 bases; junction bases not matched to a gene: 23. The CDR3 is made up of 20 amino acids. Germline V lookup: CDR1 GTSNPN, CDR2 SVGIG (reference sequence). This CDR3 reads CAWNTARLEEQGAPGNTIYF. CDR3 DNA sequence: TGTGCCTGGAACACGGCTAGGCTGGAAGAACAGGGGGCGCCGGGAAACACCATATATTTT.

The chain employs TRBV27 and TRBJ1-6, with D hard to call. Germline CDR1 and CDR2: MNHEY and SMNVEV (reference sequence). The CDR3 has 14 residues. The V end was cut by 4 bases, the J end by 7 bases, with 11 bases between. This CDR3 is CASSSRVENSPLHF. Here the CDR3 DNA reads TGTGCCAGCAGTTCTCGGGTCGAGAATTCACCCCTCCACTTT.

The gene calls are TRBV28 and TRBJ1-4, with 8 bases matching TRBD1. V gave up 3 bases and J gave up 5 bases; unmatched junction bases: 5. The CDR3 is 15 residues long. CDR1 MDHEN and CDR2 SYDVKM come from the germline V gene. CDR3 region: CASSFSGGRNEKLFF. The CDR3 nucleotides are TGTGCCAGCAGTTTCTCAGGGGGCAGGAATGAAAAACTGTTTTTT.

The chain combines TRBV19 with TRBJ2-5, with a possible D match to TRBD2 (6 bases). The ends were cut back, 7 bases at V and 9 bases at J, with 21 bases in the middle. CDR1 is LNHDA and CDR2 is SQIVND in the germline V gene (reference sequence). The CDR3 runs 14 residues. The CDR3 here is CASTKDYLGEAQYF. DNA for the CDR3: TGTGCCAGTACCAAGGACTATCTGGGGGAGGCCCAGTACTTC. The full variable domain, in which reference TRBV19 and TRBJ2-5 provide the parts outside the CDR3, is DGGITQSPKYLFRKEGQNVTLSCEQNLNHDAMYWYRQDPGQGLRLIYYSQIVNDFQKGDIAEGYSVSREKKESFPLTVTSAQKNPTAFYLCASTKDYLGEAQYFGPGTRLLVL.

V gene TRBV6-5 combines with J gene TRBJ1-3, with D possibly being TRBD1 (5 bases). The CDR3 spans 15 residues. Germline CDR1 reads MNHEY; CDR2 reads SVGAGI. With 6 bases removed from V and 4 bases from J, the gap between germline ends came to 16 bases. CDR3 sequence: CASRASVTEGNTIYF. The CDR3 DNA follows: TGTGCCAGCAGGGCATCAGTGACAGAAGGAAACACCATATATTTT.

On this clone: The same CDR3 can be traced to other DNA sequences in this sample. The rearrangement links TRBV5-1 to TRBJ2-7, with 9 bases that match TRBD1. The CDR3 has 15 residues. Losses at the gene ends were 4 bases for V and 2 bases for J; bases not matched to a gene: 7. Germline-derived CDR1 and CDR2 are SGHRS and YFSETQ. The CDR3 DNA reads as TGCGCCAGCAGCCCCGGGGGGACAGGGCCCTACGAGCAGTACTTC. As protein: CASSPGGTGPYEQYF.

The chain combines TRBV7-9 with TRBJ1-2; 9 bases are shared with TRBD1. The V gene end was trimmed by 4 bases and the J gene end by 7 bases; junction bases not matched to a gene: 10. This CDR3 comprises 15 residues. The germline CDR1 and CDR2 sequences are SEHNR and FQNEAQ (reference sequence). CDR3 sequence reads: CASSSYRDRALGYTF. The CDR3 DNA follows: TGTGCCAGCAGCTCATACCGGGACAGGGCTCTTGGCTACACCTTC.

This clone was recorded once. Written as DNA, the CDR3 is TGTGCCAGCAGACTTGGACAGGGGACTGGAAACACCATATATTTT. Translating gives CASRLGQGTGNTIYF. The gene calls are TRBV28 and TRBJ1-3; 9 bases map to TRBD1. The germline V gene has CDR1 MDHEN and CDR2 SYDVKM. CDR3 length equals 15 residues. The ends lost 6 bases at V and 2 bases at J; junction bases unmatched: 5. The full variable domain, in which reference TRBV28 and TRBJ1-3 provide the parts outside the CDR3, is DVKVTQSSRYLVKRTGEKVFLECVQDMDHENMFWYRQDPGLGLRLIYFSYDVKMKEKGDIPEGYSVSREKKERFSLILESASTNQTSMYLCASRLGQGTGNTIYFGEGSWLTVV.

The chain is built from TRBV27 and TRBJ2-1; TRBD1 matches at 9 bases. Germline values: CDR1 MNHEY, CDR2 SMNVEV (reference sequence). CDR3 length equals 13 residues. V was pared by 5 bases and J by 7 bases, with 3 bases of the junction left unmatched. CDR3 nucleotides: TGTGCCAGCAGTACGACAGGGGGGAATGAGCAGTTCTTC. It yields the protein CASSTTGGNEQFF.

The CDR3 protein is CASSYGWAGDNSPLHF. The CDR3 coding sequence is TGTGCCAGCAGTTACGGATGGGCAGGGGATAATTCACCCCTCCACTTT. The genes are TRBV6-5 and TRBJ1-6; tentative D call: TRBD1 (6 bases). Germline V lookup: CDR1 MNHEY, CDR2 SVGAGI. The CDR3 loop spans 16 amino acids. Trimming removed 2 bases at V and 5 bases at J, with 13 bases between.

The V and J genes are TRBV28 and TRBJ2-2; possible D gene TRBD2, 5 bases. Trimming left V 3 bases short and J 4 bases short, with 6 bases between. The CDR3 loop spans 13 amino acids. CDR1 and CDR2 (germline): MDHEN, SYDVKM. The CDR3 is CASSLDSTGELFF. The CDR3, as DNA: TGTGCCAGCAGTTTGGACTCCACCGGGGAGCTGTTTTTT.

The V and J genes are TRBV28 and TRBJ2-3, with 9 bases aligning to TRBD2. The germline gives CDR1 MDHEN, CDR2 SYDVKM. The CDR3 covers 16 residues. Trimming at V came to 5 bases and at J to 0 bases, leaving 6 bases not matched to a gene. The CDR3 loop reads CASSAAGGPSTDTQYF. The DNA of the CDR3 is TGTGCCAGCAGTGCTGCGGGGGGGCCGAGCACAGATACGCAGTATTTT.

The chain employs TRBV6-1 and TRBJ1-2; maybe TRBD1 (6 bases). The germline V gene encodes CDR1 MNHNS and CDR2 SASEGT. This CDR3 is built from 16 residues. The ends were cut back, 2 bases at V and 2 bases at J, with 15 bases in the middle. The CDR3 reads CASSERSAGTNYGYTF. DNA for the CDR3: TGTGCCAGCAGTGAACGGTCGGCAGGGACAAACTATGGCTACACCTTC.

The genes are TRBV11-2 and TRBJ1-2, with D perhaps TRBD1 (6 bases). Germline V gene sequence: CDR1 SGHAT, CDR2 FQNNGV. This CDR3 has 14 residues. Between the trimmed V and J ends, which lost 5 bases and 4 bases, there was a span of 14 bases. CDR3 sequence: CASSMTGQTYGYTF. As DNA, the CDR3 is TGTGCCAGCAGCATGACAGGTCAAACCTATGGCTACACCTTC.